A selection of T cell receptor beta chains follows, all from one sample in a study of T cell changes during pregnancy in multiple sclerosis. Profiled with immunoSEQ multiplex PCR; TCRdb holds only in-frame clones, not every one. The data contain around 69,000 clones, 90% to 95% of them singletons. The sample was CD8+ T cells from peripheral blood mononuclear cells, taken before pregnancy. The receptors were gathered from a female donor with multiple sclerosis, enrolled in a pregnancy study. Both conserved end residues are part of each CDR3. A D gene is named only where the DNA matches it firmly. Part of the rows lack a size; the others show once, few, many or a class for expanded clones.

size: .
J: TRBJ1-1
length: 13
D: .
V: TRBV19
DNA: TGTGCCAGTAGTATTGGTAGTTTCACTGAAGCTTTCTTT
CDR3: CASSIGSFTEAFF

size: .
J: TRBJ1-5
length: 14
D: .
V: TRBV9
DNA: TGTGCCAGCAGCGGCGACAGCCTCAATCAGCCCCAGCATTTT
CDR3: CASSGDSLNQPQHF

size: .
J: TRBJ1-2
length: 13
D: .
V: TRBV13
DNA: TGTGCCAGCAGCTTAGAGACAGGTGGAGGCTACACCTTC
CDR3: CASSLETGGGYTF

size: .
J: TRBJ2-7
length: 15
D: TRBD2
V: TRBV27
DNA: TGTGCCAGCAAGGGGGGAACTAGCGGTTCCTACGAGCAGTACTTC
CDR3: CASKGGTSGSYEQYF

size: .
J: TRBJ2-3
length: 17
D: TRBD2
V: TRBV2
DNA: TGTGCCAGCAGTGACCTCGCGGCTAGCGGGGGGGCAGATACGCAGTATTTT
CDR3: CASSDLAASGGADTQYF

size: once
J: TRBJ2-7
length: 15
D: TRBD2
V: TRBV6-1
DNA: TGTGCCAGCAGTGAAGCTAGCGGGAGCTCCTACGAGCAGTACTTC
CDR3: CASSEASGSSYEQYF

size: .
J: TRBJ1-2
length: 14
D: .
V: TRBV25-1
DNA: TGTGCCAGCAGTGAACCGGGGGGCGGCTATGGCTACACCTTC
CDR3: CASSEPGGGYGYTF

size: once
J: TRBJ2-3
length: 15
D: .
V: TRBV13
DNA: TGTGCCAGCAGCTTAGGTTCAGGGGTCACAGATACGCAGTATTTT
CDR3: CASSLGSGVTDTQYF

size: .
J: TRBJ2-1
length: 15
D: .
V: TRBV9
DNA: TGTGCCAGCAGCCAAGCACAGGCACCCTACAATGAGCAGTTCTTC
CDR3: CASSQAQAPYNEQFF

size: .
J: TRBJ1-2
length: 15
D: .
V: TRBV14
DNA: TGTGCCAGCAGACCCACAGGGTCGCCATCCTATGGCTACACCTTC
CDR3: CASRPTGSPSYGYTF

size: once
J: TRBJ2-1
length: 18
D: .
V: TRBV9
DNA: TGTGCCAGCAGCGTATCGGGGTCGGCCCACCCAACTGACAATGAGCAGTTCTTC
CDR3: CASSVSGSAHPTDNEQFF

size: .
J: TRBJ1-2
length: 14
D: .
V: TRBV5-1
DNA: TGCGCCAGCAGCTTGGCCTTACAGGGCGATGGCTACACCTTC
CDR3: CASSLALQGDGYTF

size: .
J: TRBJ2-7
length: 12
D: .
V: TRBV11-2
DNA: TGTGCCAGCAGCTTAGTCCGAGATGAGCAGTACTTC
CDR3: CASSLVRDEQYF

size: .
J: TRBJ1-1
length: 14
D: .
V: TRBV15
DNA: TGTGCCACCAGCAGAGAGGGGTGGGAGACTGAAGCTTTCTTT
CDR3: CATSREGWETEAFF

size: .
J: TRBJ2-1
length: 16
D: .
V: TRBV11-2
DNA: TGTGCCAGCAGCCCCCTGCCCACAGGGCCAAACAATGAGCAGTTCTTC
CDR3: CASSPLPTGPNNEQFF

size: .
J: TRBJ1-2
length: 16
D: .
V: TRBV6-1
DNA: TGTGCCAGCAGTGAAGACGGGAGGGCGGGTACCTATGGCTACACCTTC
CDR3: CASSEDGRAGTYGYTF